This TCR beta chain was obtained from a study of T-cell reconstitution after alpha-beta-depleted transplantation in children. Study-level findings and limits: The high TCRbeta diversity at day 60 in some patients came from surviving recipient T cells and thymic progenitors.

As concerns this clonotype: Its specificity is unknown. This may arise from a read error, as a much more abundant clone is one base away.

For TCRbeta, the library was prepared with unique molecular identifiers. TCRdb independently ran MiXCR on the PCR reads; one entry per CDR3 protein. Altogether roughly 250,000 distinct CDR3 sequences are present, roughly 7.7% being singletons, with the ten largest covering under 8%. This CDR3 is 15 amino acids long. Germline CDR1 reads LGHNA; CDR2 reads YSLEER. The chain links TRBV4-3 to TRBJ1-3, with D uncertain. Sample: PBMCs, mostly from graft donor cells, taken 180 days after TCRalphabeta/CD19-depleted stem cell transplant. The source of this sequence is a male patient younger than 18 who had a stem cell transplant for acute lymphoblastic leukemia, so the T cells may come from the graft donor. DNA for the CDR3: TGCGCCAGCAGCCAAGAACCGGGGTCTGGAAACGCCATATATTTT. This sequence encodes CASSQEPGSGNAIYF.